These 30 T cell receptor beta chains share one sample of origin, sequenced in a study of cytomegalovirus exposure and HLA in healthy donors. PCR amplification relied on 60 Vbeta primers (plus 13 Jbeta primers). Sequencing used immunoSEQ multiplex PCR; TCRdb keeps in-frame clones, though not all of them. The sample includes approximately 95,000 clones, around 73% of them seen just once. Material for sequencing was PBMCs. Receptors originate from a woman in her thirties or forties in good health and CMV-seropositive.

J is TRBJ2-1 and V is TRBV28, with D uncertain. CDR1 MDHEN and CDR2 SYDVKM come from the germline V gene. This CDR3 region has 10 residues. V was trimmed by 10 bases and J by 6 bases, leaving 7 bases between them. The chain's CDR3 is CATLSNEQFF. The CDR3 DNA reads TGTGCCACCCTTTCCAATGAGCAGTTCTTC. The whole variable domain, filled in from reference TRBV28 and TRBJ2-1, reads DVKVTQSSRYLVKRTGEKVFLECVQDMDHENMFWYRQDPGLGLRLIYFSYDVKMKEKGDIPEGYSVSREKKERFSLILESASTNQTSMYLCATLSNEQFFGPGTRLTVL.

The chain recombines TRBV7-8 with TRBJ2-4; the D gene is possibly TRBD2 (7 bases). The V gene's germline CDR1 is SGHVS and CDR2 FQNEAQ. The V end was cut by 1 base, the J end by 0 bases, with 13 bases between. CDR3 length: 17 residues. DNA for the CDR3: TGTGCCAGCAGCTTAGGAGGGGGGGTTTTAGCCAAAAACATTCAGTACTTC. Translated, it gives CASSLGGGVLAKNIQYF.

The chain uses TRBV6-6 and TRBJ1-5, with 7 nucleotides matching TRBD1. CDR3 length: 13 amino acids. Germline lookup yields CDR1 MNHNY and CDR2 SVGAGI (reference sequence). V trimming: 6 bases; J trimming: 4 bases; junction bases outside the gene matches: 3. This chain's CDR3 is CASRGQQNQPQHF. The CDR3 DNA reads TGTGCCAGCAGGGGACAGCAAAATCAGCCCCAGCATTTT.

This rearrangement joins TRBV5-1 to TRBJ2-7, with 8 bases lining up with TRBD1. This CDR3 is built from 15 residues. Trimming removed 2 bases from V and 2 bases from J; junction bases left unmatched: 6. The germline gives CDR1 SGHRS, CDR2 YFSETQ. This chain's CDR3 is CASSFPRTGTYEQYF. CDR3 DNA: TGCGCCAGCAGCTTCCCCAGGACAGGGACCTACGAGCAGTACTTC.

In this sample, this clone turned up a few times. This chain uses TRBV5-1 with TRBJ2-7; D is uncertain. In germline, CDR1 is SGHRS, CDR2 YFSETQ. The V end was cut by 0 bases, the J end by 3 bases, with 10 bases between. CDR3 size: 14 residues. The CDR3 sequence: CASSLGAPLYEQYF. Here the CDR3 DNA reads TGCGCCAGCAGCTTGGGAGCTCCCCTCTACGAGCAGTACTTC.

The chain links TRBV6-1 to TRBJ2-3; 9 bases line up with TRBD2. The CDR3 is made up of 16 amino acids. CDR1 is MNHNS and CDR2 is SASEGT in the germline V gene. Unmatched junction bases numbered 6, after V lost 0 bases and J lost 5 bases. CDR3 DNA sequence: TGTGCCAGCAGTGAAGCCTCGTATAGCGGGAGAGATACGCAGTATTTT. This gives the protein CASSEASYSGRDTQYF.

This chain connects TRBV15 to TRBJ1-1, with 8 bases identical to TRBD1. V dropped 3 bases and J dropped 0; count of bases not matched to a gene: 6. Germline V CDR1 and CDR2: LNHNV, YYDKDF (reference sequence). This CDR3 is 16 amino acids long. CDR3 residues: CATSSPRTGLNTEAFF. The CDR3 DNA sequence: TGTGCCACCAGCAGCCCTAGGACAGGGCTGAACACTGAAGCTTTCTTT. The variable domain in full, with the rest retrieved from reference TRBV15 and TRBJ1-1, is DAMVIQNPRYQVTQFGKPVTLSCSQTLNHNVMYWYQQKSSQAPKLLFHYYDKDFNNEADTPDNFQSRRPNTSFCFLDIRSPGLGDTAMYLCATSSPRTGLNTEAFFGQGTRLTVV.

The chain carries TRBV27 and TRBJ2-7; 10 bases align to TRBD1. Germline V CDR1 and CDR2: MNHEY, SMNVEV (reference sequence). The CDR3 spans 15 residues. Trimming at V came to 3 bases and at J to 3 bases, leaving 5 bases not matched to a gene. CDR3 amino acids: CASSLGQGIFYEQYF. CDR3 sequence (DNA): TGTGCCAGCAGTTTGGGACAGGGGATTTTCTACGAGCAGTACTTC.

The DNA of the CDR3 is TGCGCCAGCACGGGACAGGGGGCCTACAATGAGCAGTTCTTC. Protein sequence: CASTGQGAYNEQFF. The chain couples TRBV5-1 to TRBJ2-1; 11 nucleotides match TRBD1. V shed 6 bases, J shed 2 bases, and the junction held 1 base outside the gene matches. The CDR3 length is 14 residues. Germline CDR1 and CDR2: SGHRS and YFSETQ. Full variable domain (rest looked up from reference TRBV5-1 and TRBJ2-1): KAGVTQTPRYLIKTRGQQVTLSCSPISGHRSVSWYQQTPGQGLQFLFEYFSETQRNKGNFPGRFSGRQFSNSRSEMNVSTLELGDSALYLCASTGQGAYNEQFFGPGTRLTVL.

This clone appeared once. The chain links TRBV7-3 to TRBJ2-1, with TRBD2 identical over 7 bases. CDR1 and CDR2 from the germline V gene are SGHTA and FQGTGA. This CDR3 comprises 14 residues. V dropped 1 base and J dropped 6; count of bases not matched to a gene: 3. The CDR3 nucleotides read TGTGCCAGCAGCTTAAGCGGGAGACTCAATGAGCAGTTCTTC. This encodes CASSLSGRLNEQFF.

The chain uses TRBV5-4 and TRBJ2-7; 15 bases line up with TRBD2. Germline CDR1 reads SGHNT; CDR2 reads YYREEE (reference sequence). V was pared by 6 bases and J by 7 bases, with 17 bases of the junction left unmatched. The CDR3 runs to 18 residues. For the CDR3, the DNA is TGTGCCAGCACCTTAGGACTAGCGGGAGGGCCTAGATCGGGGGAGCAGTACTTC. This gives the protein CASTLGLAGGPRSGEQYF.

A few counts support this clone. DNA for the CDR3: TGTGCCAGCAGTTATTACAGGCCAACATTGAACACTGAAGCTTTCTTT. It specifies CASSYYRPTLNTEAFF. V gene TRBV27 combines with J gene TRBJ1-1; TRBD1 is a possible D gene (5 bases). Trimming took 4 bases from V and 0 from J, leaving 15 bases between them. The CDR3 contains 16 residues. The germline gives CDR1 MNHEY, CDR2 SMNVEV (reference sequence).

The chain carries TRBV28 and TRBJ1-2; TRBD1 matches 8 bases. Germline CDR1 is MDHEN and CDR2 is SYDVKM. The V and J ends lost 5 bases and 6 bases, in that order; junction bases with no gene match: 8. This CDR3 is 14 amino acids long. Here the CDR3 reads CASSPPGGVNGYTF. The CDR3 nucleotides are TGTGCCAGCAGTCCGCCAGGGGGCGTAAATGGCTACACCTTC.

This chain uses TRBV29-1 with TRBJ2-7; TRBD2 agrees at 13 bases. V shed 1 base, J shed 6 bases, and the junction held 6 bases outside the gene matches. The CDR3 runs to 15 residues. Looked up from germline, CDR1 is SQVTM and CDR2 is ANQGSEA. The CDR3 spells CSVEGTSGSSGEQYF. The CDR3 DNA reads TGCAGCGTTGAAGGGACTAGCGGGAGTTCGGGCGAGCAGTACTTC.

This clone was observed a single time. The chain employs TRBV2 and TRBJ1-2, with 10 bases identical to TRBD1. Losses at the gene ends were 2 bases for V and 6 bases for J; bases not matched to a gene: 6. Germline values: CDR1 SNHLY, CDR2 FYNNEI. The CDR3 contains 15 residues. The CDR3 sequence is CASSELTGGSNGYTF. The CDR3 DNA is TGTGCCAGCAGTGAATTGACAGGGGGCTCTAATGGCTACACCTTC.

The J gene is TRBJ2-5, the V gene TRBV30; D remains ambiguous. The CDR3 loop spans 12 amino acids. With 0 bases removed from V and 5 bases from J, the gap between germline ends came to 7 bases. Germline values: CDR1 GTSNPN, CDR2 SVGIG (reference sequence). CDR3 in amino acids: CAWSVTEETQYF. The DNA for the CDR3 is TGTGCCTGGAGTGTAACTGAGGAGACCCAGTACTTC.

The chain recombines TRBV10-3 with TRBJ2-6; D ambiguous. The germline V gene has CDR1 ENHRY and CDR2 SYGVKD. Trimming cost V 3 bases and J 0 bases, with 15 bases left between them. This CDR3 contains 18 residues. In DNA, the CDR3 is TGTGCCATCAGTGACTCAGGCGTGAATCCCTCTGGGGCCAACGTCCTGACTTTC. This sequence encodes CAISDSGVNPSGANVLTF.

The V gene is TRBV5-1, the J gene TRBJ2-3; TRBD2 is a possible D gene (6 bases). The CDR3 spans 14 residues. Germline V lookup: CDR1 SGHRS, CDR2 YFSETQ. With 0 bases removed from V and 5 bases from J, the gap between germline ends came to 10 bases. The CDR3 loop is CASSLEAGLDTQYF. DNA for the CDR3: TGCGCCAGCAGCTTGGAGGCGGGATTAGATACGCAGTATTTT.

V is TRBV28 and J is TRBJ2-7; tentative D call: TRBD2 (6 bases). CDR1 is MDHEN and CDR2 is SYDVKM in the germline V gene. The CDR3 is 12 residues long. The V and J ends lost 2 bases and 8 bases respectively, with 10 bases between them. The CDR3 loop is CASSLRREQQYF. The DNA for the CDR3 is TGTGCCAGCAGTTTACGGCGGGAACAGCAGTACTTC.

In regard to this clone: The sample carries other DNA sequences with the same CDR3. The V and J genes are TRBV5-1 and TRBJ2-2, with TRBD2 matching 7 bases. Looked up from germline, CDR1 is SGHRS and CDR2 is YFSETQ. The CDR3 consists of 15 residues. J was trimmed by 2 bases and V by 2 bases; bases with no gene match: 3. CDR3 DNA sequence: TGCGCCAGCAGCTTAGCGGGACCAAACACCGGGGAGCTGTTTTTT. Translating gives CASSLAGPNTGELFF.

The gene calls are TRBV30 and TRBJ2-5, with 10 nucleotides matching TRBD2. The DNA end lines up better with TRBJ2-7; the J call may be wrong. The CDR3 loop spans 17 amino acids. Germline CDR1 and CDR2: GTSNPN and SVGIG (reference sequence). The chain's CDR3 is CAWSVIIAGGTSYEQYF. The CDR3 DNA sequence: TGTGCCTGGAGTGTAATAATAGCGGGAGGCACCTCCTACGAGCAGTACTTC.

The sample holds one count of this clone. In nucleotides, the CDR3 is TGCAGCGTTGAAACGGTTGAAAATGAGCAGTTCTTC. As protein: CSVETVENEQFF. V and J are TRBV29-1 and TRBJ2-1; D is unresolved. Germline V lookup: CDR1 SQVTM, CDR2 ANQGSEA. Trimming cost V 2 bases and J 7 bases, with 9 bases left between them. The CDR3 extends over 12 amino acids.

The J gene is TRBJ1-1, the V gene TRBV11-2; tentatively, D is TRBD1 (6 bases). CDR1 SGHAT and CDR2 FQNNGV come from the germline V gene. V was trimmed by 2 bases and J by 4 bases, leaving 14 bases between them. This CDR3 has 15 amino acids. The CDR3 is CASSLIQGGGTEAFF. CDR3 coding DNA: TGTGCCAGCAGCTTAATACAGGGTGGAGGCACTGAAGCTTTCTTT.

This chain connects TRBV28 to TRBJ1-1; 10 nucleotides align to TRBD1. The germline V gene encodes CDR1 MDHEN and CDR2 SYDVKM. This CDR3 is 16 amino acids long. Trimming at V came to 3 bases and at J to 1 base, leaving 5 bases not matched to a gene. The CDR3 DNA reads TGTGCCAGCAGTTTTGGGGACAGGGGCGCGAACACTGAAGCTTTCTTT. Protein product: CASSFGDRGANTEAFF.

The chain recombines TRBV10-3 with TRBJ2-2; D gene ambiguous. Germline CDR1 reads ENHRY; CDR2 reads SYGVKD. The V and J ends lost 7 bases and 6 bases respectively, with 12 bases between them. This CDR3 comprises 13 residues. Here the CDR3 DNA reads TGTGCCATCAAAGGTACAGAACCCGGGGAGCTGTTTTTT. Amino acid sequence: CAIKGTEPGELFF.

This chain uses TRBV5-1 with TRBJ1-2, with TRBD1 as a possible D gene (5 bases). CDR1 and CDR2 from the germline V gene are SGHRS and YFSETQ. The length of the CDR3 is 15 residues. Deletions cut 4 bases from V and 4 bases from J, with 17 bases between. The CDR3 bases are TGCGCCAGCAGCCCTCAGGTTACAGGCGGCTATGGCTACACCTTC. Its translation: CASSPQVTGGYGYTF.

In its sample, this clone was seen once. The chain employs TRBV6-5 and TRBJ2-3; D is possibly TRBD1 (6 bases). Trimming shortened V by 8 bases and J by 2 bases, and 11 bases separated the two germline ends. The CDR3 consists of 13 residues. Germline CDR1 is MNHEY and CDR2 is SVGAGI. CDR3 in amino acids: CASRRDNTDTQYF. CDR3 DNA: TGTGCCAGCCGCCGGGACAACACAGATACGCAGTATTTT.

This clone was detected only a few times. The V gene is TRBV5-6, the J gene TRBJ2-3; D might be TRBD2 (6 bases). Trimming pared 0 bases from V and 2 bases from J, leaving 10 bases between. CDR3 length: 15 residues. CDR1 is SGHDT, CDR2 YYEEEE, per germline. The CDR3 sequence: CASSLAGLLTDTQYF. CDR3 bases: TGTGCCAGCAGCTTGGCCGGACTACTCACAGATACGCAGTATTTT.

The rearrangement links TRBV5-6 to TRBJ2-7; 10 bases line up with TRBD2. The CDR3 consists of 14 residues. After removal of 10 bases from V and 2 bases from J, the junction contained 9 bases not matched to a gene. Germline CDR1 SGHDT, CDR2 YYEEEE. Here the CDR3 reads CASTRTSGTYEQYF. Written as DNA, the CDR3 is TGTGCCTCAACGCGGACTAGCGGAACCTACGAGCAGTACTTC.

The chain links TRBV30 to TRBJ1-1; 7 nucleotides line up with TRBD1. Germline CDR1 is GTSNPN and CDR2 is SVGIG (reference sequence). The CDR3 runs to 12 residues. The trim removed 0 bases at V and 10 bases at J, leaving 5 bases unmatched. CDR3 coding DNA: TGTGCCTGGAGTGTGACAGGGCGGACAGCTTTCTTT. This sequence encodes CAWSVTGRTAFF.